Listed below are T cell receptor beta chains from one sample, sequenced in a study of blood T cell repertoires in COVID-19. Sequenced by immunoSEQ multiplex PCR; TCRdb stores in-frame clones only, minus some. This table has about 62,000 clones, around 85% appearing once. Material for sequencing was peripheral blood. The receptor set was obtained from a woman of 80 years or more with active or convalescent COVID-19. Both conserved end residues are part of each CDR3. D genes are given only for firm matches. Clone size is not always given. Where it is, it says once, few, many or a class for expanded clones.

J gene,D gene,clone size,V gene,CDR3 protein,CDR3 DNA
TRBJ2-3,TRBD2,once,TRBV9,CASSAGTSGGPYTDTQYF,TGTGCCAGCAGCGCCGGGACTAGCGGGGGACCATACACAGATACGCAGTATTTT
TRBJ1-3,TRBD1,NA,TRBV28,CASLEGGFSGNTIYF,TGTGCCAGCCTAGAAGGGGGCTTCTCTGGAAACACCATATATTTT
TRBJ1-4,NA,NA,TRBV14,CASSPRRAGIDEKLFF,TGTGCCAGCAGCCCAAGAAGGGCAGGGATTGATGAAAAACTGTTTTTT
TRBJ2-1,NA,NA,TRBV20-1,CSARYYNEQFF,TGCAGTGCTAGGTATTACAATGAGCAGTTCTTC
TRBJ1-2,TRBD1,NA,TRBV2,CASSETRQGGYGYTF,TGTGCCAGCAGTGAAACCCGACAGGGGGGCTATGGCTACACCTTC
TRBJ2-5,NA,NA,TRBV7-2,CASSLVAGNLETQYF,TGTGCCAGCAGCTTAGTAGCAGGGAATCTGGAGACCCAGTACTTC
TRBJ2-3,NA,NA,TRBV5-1,CASGALGGRTDTQYF,TGCGCCAGTGGAGCCTTGGGGGGGCGCACAGATACGCAGTATTTT
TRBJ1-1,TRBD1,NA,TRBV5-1,CASRRATGDTEAFF,TGCGCCAGCAGACGCGCGACAGGGGACACTGAAGCTTTCTTT
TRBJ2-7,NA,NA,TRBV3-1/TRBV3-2,CASSLSYRVAYEQYF,TGTGCCAGCAGCCTTTCATACAGGGTCGCCTACGAGCAGTACTTC
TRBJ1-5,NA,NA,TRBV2,CASSGRTGQPQHF,TGTGCCAGCAGTGGCCGAACAGGACAGCCCCAGCATTTT
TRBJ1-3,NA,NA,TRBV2,CASSVRGSGNTIYF,TGTGCCAGCAGTGTCAGGGGCTCTGGAAACACCATATATTTT
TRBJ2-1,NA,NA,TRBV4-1,CASSPRWGTQNNEQFF,TGCGCCAGCAGCCCACGATGGGGGACACAAAACAATGAGCAGTTCTTC
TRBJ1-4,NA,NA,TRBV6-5,CASRRDYNEKLFF,TGTGCCAGCAGGAGAGATTACAATGAAAAACTGTTTTTT
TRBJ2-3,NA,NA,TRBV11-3,CASSLAARGTDTQYF,TGTGCCAGCAGCTTAGCGGCTCGGGGCACAGATACGCAGTATTTT
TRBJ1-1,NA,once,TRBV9,CASSVGTGNTEAFF,TGTGCCAGCAGCGTAGGAACAGGGAACACTGAAGCTTTCTTT
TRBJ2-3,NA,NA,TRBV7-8,CASSFASGMRTDTQYF,TGTGCCAGCAGCTTTGCCTCAGGGATGCGCACAGATACGCAGTATTTT
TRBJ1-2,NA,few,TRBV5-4,CASSSTNYGYTF,TGTGCCAGCAGCTCTACTAACTATGGCTACACCTTC
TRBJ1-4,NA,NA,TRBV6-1,CASSAIRGRGDEKLFF,TGTGCCAGCAGTGCTATCAGGGGTCGTGGAGATGAAAAACTGTTTTTT
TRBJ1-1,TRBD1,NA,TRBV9,CASSVDRERAEAFF,TGTGCCAGCAGCGTCGACAGGGAACGGGCTGAAGCTTTCTTT
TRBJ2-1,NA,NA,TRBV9,CASSVGVSFYNEQFF,TGTGCCAGCAGCGTAGGCGTTAGTTTTTACAATGAGCAGTTCTTC
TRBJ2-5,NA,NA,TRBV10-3,CAIRGQGGQETQYF,TGTGCCATAAGAGGACAGGGAGGGCAAGAGACCCAGTACTTC
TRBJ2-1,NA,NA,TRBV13,CASSLGGRRSNEQFF,TGTGCCAGCAGCTTAGGTGGCAGGAGGAGCAATGAGCAGTTCTTC
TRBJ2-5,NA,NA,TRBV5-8,CASSFPRETQYF,TGTGCCAGCAGCTTCCCTCGGGAGACCCAGTACTTC
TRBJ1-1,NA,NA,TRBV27,CASSLSRYTEAFF,TGTGCCAGCAGTTTATCTAGATACACTGAAGCTTTCTTT
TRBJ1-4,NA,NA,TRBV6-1,CASSEIGATNEKLFF,TGTGCCAGCAGTGAAATTGGGGCGACTAATGAAAAACTGTTTTTT
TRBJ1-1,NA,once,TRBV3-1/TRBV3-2,CASSPVGGTEAFF,TGTGCCAGCAGCCCAGTGGGAGGCACTGAAGCTTTCTTT
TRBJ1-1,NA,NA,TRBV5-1,CASSPINKNTEAFF,TGCGCCAGCAGCCCCATTAACAAGAACACTGAAGCTTTCTTT
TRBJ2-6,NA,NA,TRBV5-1,CASSLTGVGANVLTF,TGCGCCAGCAGCTTGACCGGGGTAGGGGCCAACGTCCTGACTTTC
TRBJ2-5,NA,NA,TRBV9,CASSVRAGQETQYF,TGTGCCAGCAGCGTCCGTGCGGGGCAAGAGACCCAGTACTTC
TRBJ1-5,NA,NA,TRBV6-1,CASSERDRPHQPQHF,TGTGCCAGCAGTGAGCGGGACCGACCTCATCAGCCCCAGCATTTT
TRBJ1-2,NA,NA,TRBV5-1,CASRPETGSGYTF,TGCGCCAGCAGGCCCGAAACAGGGAGTGGCTACACCTTC
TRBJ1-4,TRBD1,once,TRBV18,CASSNRGSGEKLFF,TGTGCCAGCTCGAACAGGGGGAGTGGTGAAAAACTGTTTTTT
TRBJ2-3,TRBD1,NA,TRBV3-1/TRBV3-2,CASSQARGQGSTDTQYF,TGTGCCAGCAGCCAAGCGAGGGGACAGGGTAGCACAGATACGCAGTATTTT
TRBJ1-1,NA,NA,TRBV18,CASSPRGPPMNTEAFF,TGTGCCAGCTCACCACGGGGGCCACCGATGAACACTGAAGCTTTCTTT
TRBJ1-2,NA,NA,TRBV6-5,CASSSFDRPGYGYTF,TGTGCCAGCAGTTCCTTCGACAGGCCCGGATATGGCTACACCTTC
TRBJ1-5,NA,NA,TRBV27,CASSSRDSNQPQHF,TGTGCCAGCAGTTCACGCGATAGCAATCAGCCCCAGCATTTT
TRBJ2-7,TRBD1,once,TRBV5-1,CASSDLRAGGSEQYF,TGCGCCAGCAGCGACCTTCGGGCAGGGGGCAGTGAGCAGTACTTC
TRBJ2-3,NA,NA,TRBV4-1,CASSLDRETDTQYF,TGCGCCAGCAGCCTTGACCGGGAGACAGATACGCAGTATTTT
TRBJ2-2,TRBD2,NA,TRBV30,CAWSALSGRNTGELFF,TGTGCCTGGAGTGCACTGAGCGGGAGAAACACCGGGGAGCTGTTTTTT
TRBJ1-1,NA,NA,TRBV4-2,CASSQRKPTGRNTEAFF,TGTGCCAGCAGCCAACGAAAGCCCACAGGGAGGAACACTGAAGCTTTCTTT
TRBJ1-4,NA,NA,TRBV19,CASSIANRVNEKLFF,TGTGCCAGTAGTATAGCAAACAGAGTAAATGAAAAACTGTTTTTT
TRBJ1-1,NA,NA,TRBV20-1,CSAEGPLGAFF,TGCAGTGCCGAGGGCCCTCTTGGGGCTTTCTTT